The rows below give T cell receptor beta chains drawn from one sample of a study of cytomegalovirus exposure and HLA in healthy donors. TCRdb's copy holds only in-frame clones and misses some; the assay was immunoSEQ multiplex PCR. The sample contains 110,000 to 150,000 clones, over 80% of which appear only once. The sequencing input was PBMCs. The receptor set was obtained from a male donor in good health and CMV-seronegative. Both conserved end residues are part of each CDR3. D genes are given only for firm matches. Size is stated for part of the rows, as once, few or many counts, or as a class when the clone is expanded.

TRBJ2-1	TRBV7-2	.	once	TGTGCCAGCAGCTCCGGGACTGGGTACAATGAGCAGTTCTTC	CASSSGTGYNEQFF
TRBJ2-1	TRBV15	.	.	TGTGCCACCAGCAGAGATCCAGGCGCTGGCAATGAGCAGTTCTTC	CATSRDPGAGNEQFF
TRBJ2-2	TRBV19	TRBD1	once	TGTGCCATCAAAAGAACAGGGGATTCCAACACCGGGGAGCTGTTTTTT	CAIKRTGDSNTGELFF
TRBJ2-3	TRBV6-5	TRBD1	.	TGTGCCAGCAGTTACGGGACAGGGGGCAATACGCAGTATTTT	CASSYGTGGNTQYF
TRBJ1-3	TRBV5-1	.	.	TGCGCCAGCAGCTTGGGGGCCTCGGATAGTAACTCTGGAAACACCATATATTTT	CASSLGASDSNSGNTIYF
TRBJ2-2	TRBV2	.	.	TGTGCCAGCTCTCGAATACCAGGATCAGGCGGGGAGCTGTTTTTT	CASSRIPGSGGELFF
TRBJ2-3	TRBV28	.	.	TGTGCCAGCAGTTTTGGGCTAGCCGGGACAGATACGCAGTATTTT	CASSFGLAGTDTQYF
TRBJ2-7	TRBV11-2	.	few	TGTGCCAGCACCCAGGTGGGGGCGTACGAGCAGTACTTC	CASTQVGAYEQYF
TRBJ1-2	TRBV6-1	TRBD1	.	TGTGCCAGCGACCGGACAGGGATGAAAGGCTACACCTTC	CASDRTGMKGYTF
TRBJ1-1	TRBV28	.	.	TGTGCCAGCAGTTTATTGCAGGGCGAAGCTTTCTTT	CASSLLQGEAFF
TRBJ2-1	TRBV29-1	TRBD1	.	TGCAGCGCCAAACCCCGGGACAGGGCCCCCGGCTACAATGAGCAGTTCTTC	CSAKPRDRAPGYNEQFF
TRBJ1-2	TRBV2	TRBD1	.	TGTGCCAGCAGTGACGTAAGGCAGGGGGCGCGAAATCGTGGCTACACCTTC	CASSDVRQGARNRGYTF
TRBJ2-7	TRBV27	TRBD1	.	TGTGCCAGCAGTTTATTGTCATCCGGGACAGCGTGGGAGCAGTACTTC	CASSLLSSGTAWEQYF
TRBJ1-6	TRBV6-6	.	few	TGTGCCAGCAGTTACGGGAGGGCGAATTCACCCCTCCACTTT	CASSYGRANSPLHF
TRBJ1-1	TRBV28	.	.	TGTGCCTCCCGAGGTAACACTGAAGCTTTCTTT	CASRGNTEAFF
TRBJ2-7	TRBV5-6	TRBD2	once	TGTGCCAGCAGCTTGGCCGGTAGCGGGAGGGCCGTCGACGAGCAGTACTTC	CASSLAGSGRAVDEQYF
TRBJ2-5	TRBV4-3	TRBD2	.	TGCGCCAGCAGCCAAGGAACTAGCGGGAGGGAAGAGACCCAGTACTTC	CASSQGTSGREETQYF
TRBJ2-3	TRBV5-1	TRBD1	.	TGCGCCAGCAGCTTGGCAGACAGGGAGGATACGCAGTATTTT	CASSLADREDTQYF
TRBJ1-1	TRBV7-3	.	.	TGTGCCAGCAGCTTATCAGGGGTACTCCAAGGGTGGAACACTGAAGCTTTCTTT	CASSLSGVLQGWNTEAFF
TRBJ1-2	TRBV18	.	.	TGTGCCAGCTCACCAGGGACACGGAGCCTGGGGAGCCGGGGCTACACCTTC	CASSPGTRSLGSRGYTF
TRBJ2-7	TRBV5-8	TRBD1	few	TGTGCCAGCAGCCTAGTACCGGGACAGGGGCTCTACGAGCAGTACTTC	CASSLVPGQGLYEQYF
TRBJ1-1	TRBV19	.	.	TGTGCCAGTATAGGACAGCCGATGAACACTGAAGCTTTCTTT	CASIGQPMNTEAFF
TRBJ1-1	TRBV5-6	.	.	TGTGCCAGCAGCTTGGGGCCTCCGAACACTGAAGCTTTCTTT	CASSLGPPNTEAFF
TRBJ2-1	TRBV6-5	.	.	TGTGCCAGCAGTTCCTTACAGGGGAGGACCTACAATGAGCAGTTCTTC	CASSSLQGRTYNEQFF
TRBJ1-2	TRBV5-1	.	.	TGCGCCAGCAGCTTCGAGGGAAGTAGTGGCTACACCTTC	CASSFEGSSGYTF
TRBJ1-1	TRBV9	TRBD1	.	TGTGCCAGCAGCGCCACAGGGGTGAAAGCTTTCTTT	CASSATGVKAFF
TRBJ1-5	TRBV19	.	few	TGTGCCAGTAGAAACTCCCGGGACATGGCGCGCCAGCCCCAGCATTTT	CASRNSRDMARQPQHF
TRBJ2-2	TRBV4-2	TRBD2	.	TGTGCCAGCAGCCAAGTCCCAGCGGGGGGGCCCGGCACCGGGGAGCTGTTTTTT	CASSQVPAGGPGTGELFF
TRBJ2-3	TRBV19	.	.	TGTGCCAGTAGTAGGGGCGGGGCGGTCACAGATACGCAGTATTTT	CASSRGGAVTDTQYF
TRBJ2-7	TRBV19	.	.	TGTGCCAGTAGTGGGCAGACGACAGAGCAGTACTTC	CASSGQTTEQYF
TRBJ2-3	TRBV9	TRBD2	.	TGTGCCAGCAGCGTAGGTCTGCGGGAGCCTAGGACAGATACGCAGTATTTT	CASSVGLREPRTDTQYF
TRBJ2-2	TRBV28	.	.	TGTGCCAGCATGGAACAGATGAACACCGGGGAGCTGTTTTTT	CASMEQMNTGELFF
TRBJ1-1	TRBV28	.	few	TGTGCCGGGGCCACCAGAGGGGGGAACACTGAAGCTTTCTTT	CAGATRGGNTEAFF
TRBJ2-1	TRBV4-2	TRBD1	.	TGTGCCAGCAGCTTACAGGGGGGTCGTGAGCAGTTCTTC	CASSLQGGREQFF
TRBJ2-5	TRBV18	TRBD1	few	TGTGCCAGCTCACCAGGGACAGGGGAGTACTTC	CASSPGTGEYF
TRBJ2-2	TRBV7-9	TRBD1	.	TGTGCCAGCAGCTCCAATCGACAGGGGACCGGGGAGCTGTTTTTT	CASSSNRQGTGELFF
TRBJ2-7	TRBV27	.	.	TGTGCCAGCAGTTTAACACAGGGATACGAGCAGTACTTC	CASSLTQGYEQYF
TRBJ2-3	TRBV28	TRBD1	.	TGTGCCAGCAGTAGCGACAGGGGCACAGATACGCAGTATTTT	CASSSDRGTDTQYF
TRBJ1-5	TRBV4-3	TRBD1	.	TGCGCCAGCAGCTTACGGACAGGATCCAATCAGCCCCAGCATTTT	CASSLRTGSNQPQHF
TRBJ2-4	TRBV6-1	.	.	TGTGCCAGCAGTGAACTTTCTCTCAGGAACAGCCGGACTCAAAACATTCAGTACTTC	CASSELSLRNSRTQNIQYF
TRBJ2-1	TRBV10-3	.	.	TGTGCCATCAGTGACCAACCCACTACTAATGAGCAGTTCTTC	CAISDQPTTNEQFF
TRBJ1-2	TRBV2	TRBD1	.	TGTGCCAGCAGTGAGACAGGGGAATACTATGGCTACACCTTC	CASSETGEYYGYTF
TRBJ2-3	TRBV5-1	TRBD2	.	TGCGCCAGCAGCCCACTAGCGGGAAGCACAGATACGCAGTATTTT	CASSPLAGSTDTQYF
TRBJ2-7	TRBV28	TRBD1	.	TGTGCCAGCAGCCGAAGGGACAGGGGGCTGGCTAGCGGAACCTACGAGCAGTACTTC	CASSRRDRGLASGTYEQYF
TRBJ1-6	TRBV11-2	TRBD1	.	TGTGCCAGCAGCTTCGACAGGGGAACCTATAATTCACCCCTCCACTTT	CASSFDRGTYNSPLHF
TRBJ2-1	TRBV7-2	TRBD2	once	TGTGCCAGCAGAGGACTAGCGGTCTACAATGAGCAGTTCTTC	CASRGLAVYNEQFF
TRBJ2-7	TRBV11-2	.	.	TGTGCCAGCAGCTATCTCTTTGGGCTCAGTATCTACGAGCAGTACTTC	CASSYLFGLSIYEQYF
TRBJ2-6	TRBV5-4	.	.	TGTGCCAGCAGCTTGGCCCGTACCACATCTGGGGCCAACGTCCTGACTTTC	CASSLARTTSGANVLTF
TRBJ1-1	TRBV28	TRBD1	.	TGTGCCAGCAGGCAAGCCCGGACAGGGGGAGGAACTGAAGCTTTCTTT	CASRQARTGGGTEAFF
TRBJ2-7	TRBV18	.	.	TGTGCCAGCTCACCGGGCCAGTACTACGAGCAGTACTTC	CASSPGQYYEQYF
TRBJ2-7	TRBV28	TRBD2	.	TGTGCCAGCAGCGACCCGACTAGCCAAAGCTCCTACGAGCAGTACTTC	CASSDPTSQSSYEQYF
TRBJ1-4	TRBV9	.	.	TGTGCCAGCAGTCCCGATACCGACCCTATCGGGGAAAAGCTGTTTTTT	CASSPDTDPIGEKLFF
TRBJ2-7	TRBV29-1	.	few	TGCAGCGCCGCGCGGGCCTACGAGCAGTACTTC	CSAARAYEQYF
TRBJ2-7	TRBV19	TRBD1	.	TGTGCCAGTAGGATTTCCGGGACAGGCTACGAGCAGTACTTC	CASRISGTGYEQYF
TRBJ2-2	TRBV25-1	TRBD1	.	TGTGCCAGCAGTGATCTACAGGGGACCACCGGGGAGCTGTTTTTT	CASSDLQGTTGELFF
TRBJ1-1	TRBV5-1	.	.	TGCGCCAGCAGCTTGGCTCTCGGTGAAGCTTTCTTT	CASSLALGEAFF
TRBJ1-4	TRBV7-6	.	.	TGTGCCAGCAGCTTGGTAGAAGGGGGTGAAAAACTGTTTTTT	CASSLVEGGEKLFF
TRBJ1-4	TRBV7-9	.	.	TGTTCCAGCAGCCTAAGGGGGACTAATGAAAAACTGTTTTTT	CSSSLRGTNEKLFF
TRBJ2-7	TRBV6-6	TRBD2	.	TGTGCCAGCAGATCTAGCGGTCAGAGCTACGAGCAGTACTTC	CASRSSGQSYEQYF